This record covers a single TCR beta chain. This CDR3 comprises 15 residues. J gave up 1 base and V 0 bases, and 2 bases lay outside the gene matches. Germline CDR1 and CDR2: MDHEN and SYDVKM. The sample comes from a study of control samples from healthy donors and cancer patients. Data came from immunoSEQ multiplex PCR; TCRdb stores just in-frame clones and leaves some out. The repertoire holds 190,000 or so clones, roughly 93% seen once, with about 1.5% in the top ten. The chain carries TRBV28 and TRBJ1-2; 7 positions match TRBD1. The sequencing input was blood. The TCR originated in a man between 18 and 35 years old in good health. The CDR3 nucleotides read TGTGCCAGCAGTTTATGGGCAGGGGGTAACTATGGCTACACCTTC. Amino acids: CASSLWAGGNYGYTF.